The 3 T cell receptor beta chains reported below all come from one sample, sequenced in a study of blood T cell repertoires in COVID-19. Repertoires were generated with immunoSEQ multiplex PCR, while TCRdb's copy carries only in-frame clones and drops some. This table has approximately 290,000 clones, approximately 86% appearing once. Source material: peripheral blood. The source is a man aged 18 to 30 with active or convalescent COVID-19.

The chain recombines TRBV12-3 or TRBV12-4 with TRBJ2-5; possible D gene TRBD1, 5 bases. The CDR3 is 13 amino acids. Trimming stripped 6 bases from V and 2 bases from J, with 10 bases between. Here the CDR3 reads CASRPDSQETQYF. CDR3 DNA: TGTGCCAGCAGACCTGACAGTCAAGAGACCCAGTACTTC.

This clone was picked up one time. The V call is TRBV27, the J call TRBJ2-1; D might be TRBD2 (6 bases). Trimming left V 2 bases short and J 4 bases short, with 12 bases between. Germline loops: CDR1 MNHEY, CDR2 SMNVEV (reference sequence). This CDR3 contains 15 residues. The CDR3 loop is CASSLGTGVYNEQFF. CDR3 DNA: TGTGCCAGCAGTTTAGGCACGGGGGTTTACAATGAGCAGTTCTTC.

V usage is TRBV3-1 (or the pseudogene TRBV3-2) and J usage is TRBJ2-7; tentative D call: TRBD2 (6 bases). Deletions cut 5 bases from V and 7 bases from J, with 24 bases between. The CDR3 length is 16 residues. The germline CDR1 and CDR2 sequences are LGHDT and YNNKEL (reference sequence). CDR3 sequence: CASSTNGLAPLEEQYF. As DNA, the CDR3 is TGTGCCAGCAGCACCAACGGTCTAGCGCCCTTGGAAGAGCAGTACTTC.